The 11 T cell receptor beta chains presented below share a single source sample, sequenced in a study of cytomegalovirus exposure and HLA in healthy donors. Amplification used 60 Vbeta primers and 13 Jbeta primers. Profiling relied on immunoSEQ multiplex PCR, and the TCRdb table lists in-frame clones only, not all of them. In the table there are some 90,000 clones, about 80% of which are singletons. The sample taken for sequencing was PBMCs. These receptors originate from a female donor in good health and CMV-seronegative.

The chain couples TRBV28 to TRBJ1-1; tentatively, D is TRBD1 (6 bases). The germline V gene encodes CDR1 MDHEN and CDR2 SYDVKM. V dropped 4 bases and J dropped 0 bases, with 12 bases sitting between them. The CDR3 runs 15 residues. CDR3 sequence: CASSSPGALNTEAFF. CDR3 sequence (DNA): TGTGCCAGCAGTTCCCCAGGGGCCCTGAACACTGAAGCTTTCTTT.

The rearrangement joins TRBV5-1 to TRBJ1-2; 9 bases align to TRBD1. Germline V lookup: CDR1 SGHRS, CDR2 YFSETQ. Trimming took 1 base from V and 4 from J; bases not matched to a gene: 2. The CDR3 extends over 14 amino acids. This CDR3 is CASSLTGGGYGYTF. Written as DNA, the CDR3 is TGCGCCAGCAGCTTGACAGGGGGCGGCTATGGCTACACCTTC.

The rearrangement joins TRBV2 to TRBJ2-7, with TRBD1 identical over 7 bases. V gave up 1 base and J gave up 11 bases; unmatched junction bases: 5. CDR1 and CDR2 (germline): SNHLY, FYNNEI. CDR3 length: 12 amino acids. The CDR3 region has the DNA TGTGCCAGCAGTGAAGTAACAGGGGCGGAGTACTTC. The encoded protein is CASSEVTGAEYF.

Comments on this clone: At one boundary the junction diverges from the germline segment, which might be a read error. J is TRBJ2-3 and V is TRBV4-2; 8 nucleotides agree with TRBD2. Germline V gives CDR1 LGHNA, CDR2 YNFKEQ. The CDR3 totals 16 residues. CDR3 coding DNA: TGTGCCAGCACTCTGGGGGAGCGGGGGCGCACAAATACGCAGTATTTT. Amino acids: CASTLGERGRTNTQYF.

The chain links TRBV2 to TRBJ2-7, with D possibly matching TRBD1 (6 bases). The CDR3 consists of 12 residues. With 8 bases removed from V and 4 bases from J, the gap between germline ends came to 12 bases. Germline lookup yields CDR1 SNHLY and CDR2 FYNNEI. DNA of the CDR3: TGTGCCAGCCAGTTACAGGGATACGAGCAGTACTTC. Encoded protein: CASQLQGYEQYF. The complete variable domain, with remaining parts taken from reference TRBV2 and TRBJ2-7, reads EPEVTQTPSHQVTQMGQEVILRCVPISNHLYFYWYRQILGQKVEFLVSFYNNEISEKSEIFDDQFSVERPDGSNFTLKIRSTKLEDSAMYFCASQLQGYEQYFGPGTRLTVT.

The rearrangement joins TRBV4-3 to TRBJ2-3, with a weak D call TRBD1 (6 bases). CDR1 LGHNA and CDR2 YSLEER come from the germline V gene. Between the trimmed V and J ends, which lost 0 bases and 5 bases, there was a span of 18 bases. The CDR3 has 17 residues. The CDR3 is CASSQEAQGWGQDTQYF. CDR3 DNA sequence: TGCGCCAGCAGCCAAGAGGCCCAGGGATGGGGACAAGATACGCAGTATTTT.

This rearrangement joins TRBV4-2 to TRBJ1-3, with D unresolved. In germline, CDR1 is LGHNA, CDR2 YNFKEQ. This CDR3 has 17 amino acids. V lost 0 bases and J lost 0, with 12 bases in between. The CDR3 nucleotides are TGTGCCAGCAGCCAAGAGAACCAGGCGCACTCTGGAAACACCATATATTTT. This translates into CASSQENQAHSGNTIYF.

J is TRBJ2-7 and V is TRBV7-6; a weak D match, TRBD1 (7 bases). Trimming removed 0 bases at V and 4 bases at J, with 13 bases between. The CDR3 covers 15 residues. CDR1 and CDR2 (germline): SGHVS, FNYEAQ. CDR3 in amino acids: CASSLAGGGGYEQYF. DNA of the CDR3: TGTGCCAGCAGCTTAGCAGGAGGGGGCGGGTACGAGCAGTACTTC.

The gene calls are TRBV7-2 and TRBJ2-5, with D tentatively TRBD2 (5 bases). Germline-derived CDR1 and CDR2 are SGHTA and FQGNSA. This CDR3 region has 14 residues. V gave up 4 bases and J gave up 4 bases, with 13 bases separating them. CDR3 sequence: CASSSYAGIETQYF. The CDR3 DNA reads TGTGCCAGCAGCTCTTACGCCGGGATAGAGACCCAGTACTTC.

The chain has TRBV30 and TRBJ1-3; 9 bases line up with TRBD1. CDR1 and CDR2 (germline): GTSNPN, SVGIG (reference sequence). J gave up 3 bases and V 0 bases, and 6 bases lay outside the gene matches. The CDR3 totals 16 residues. The CDR3 sequence is CAWSVLHRGLGNTIYF. CDR3 DNA sequence: TGTGCCTGGAGTGTACTGCACAGGGGGCTTGGAAACACCATATATTTT. The full variable domain, rest sourced from reference TRBV30 and TRBJ1-3, is SQTIHQWPATLVQPVGSPLSLECTVEGTSNPNLYWYRQAAGRGLQLLFYSVGIGQISSEVPQNLSASRPQDRQFILSSKKLLLSDSGFYLCAWSVLHRGLGNTIYFGEGSWLTVV.

A few counts support this clone. The CDR3 reads CASSPGQVATNEKLFF. CDR3 nucleotides: TGTGCCAGCAGCCCGGGACAGGTGGCAACTAATGAAAAACTGTTTTTT. The genes are TRBV5-4 and TRBJ1-4; 8 nucleotides line up with TRBD1. V shed 4 bases, J shed 0 bases, and the junction held 5 bases outside the gene matches. The V gene's germline CDR1 is SGHNT and CDR2 YYREEE (reference sequence). The CDR3 has 16 amino acids. Combining the CDR3 with reference TRBV5-4 and TRBJ1-4 gives the whole variable domain ETGVTQSPTHLIKTRGQQVTLRCSSQSGHNTVSWYQQALGQGPQFIFQYYREEENGRGNFPPRFSGLQFPNYSSELNVNALELDDSALYLCASSPGQVATNEKLFFGSGTQLSVL.